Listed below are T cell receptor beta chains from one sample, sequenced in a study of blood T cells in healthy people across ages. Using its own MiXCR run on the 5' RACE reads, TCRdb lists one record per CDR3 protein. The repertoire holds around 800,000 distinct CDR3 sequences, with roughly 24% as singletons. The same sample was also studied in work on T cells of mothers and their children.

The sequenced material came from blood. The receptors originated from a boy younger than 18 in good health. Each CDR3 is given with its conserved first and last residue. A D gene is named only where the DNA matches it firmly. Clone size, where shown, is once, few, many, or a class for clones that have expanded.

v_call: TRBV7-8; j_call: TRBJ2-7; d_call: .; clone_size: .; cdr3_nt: TGTGCCAGCAGCTTAGACCTAGCTAGGCACGAGCAGTACTTC; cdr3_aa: CASSLDLARHEQYF
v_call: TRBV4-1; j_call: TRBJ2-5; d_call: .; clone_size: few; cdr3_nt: TGCGCCAGCAGCCAAGTGGGGTTGTTGGCAGAGACCCAGTACTTC; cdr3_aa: CASSQVGLLAETQYF
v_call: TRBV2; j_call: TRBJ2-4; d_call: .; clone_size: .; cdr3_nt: TGTGCCAGCAGCGACGACAGATCCAAAAACATTCAGTACTTC; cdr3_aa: CASSDDRSKNIQYF
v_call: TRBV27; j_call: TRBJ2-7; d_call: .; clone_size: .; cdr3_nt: TGTGCCAGCAGTTACCGGGACGTAAAGTACTTC; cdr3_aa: CASSYRDVKYF
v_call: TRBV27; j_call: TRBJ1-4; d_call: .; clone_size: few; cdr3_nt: TGTGCCAGCAGTTCGTCCCCGGGACCCACTAATGAAAAACTGTTTTTT; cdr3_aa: CASSSSPGPTNEKLFF
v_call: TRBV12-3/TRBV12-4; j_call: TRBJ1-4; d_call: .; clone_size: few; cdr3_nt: TGTGCCAGCAGTCCCTGGGCCGGGACGAGTGAAAAACTGTTTTTT; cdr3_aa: CASSPWAGTSEKLFF
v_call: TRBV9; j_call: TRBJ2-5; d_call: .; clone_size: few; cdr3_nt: TGTGCCAGCAGCCCCCGGGTCGGGTTTGGGGAGACCCAGTACTTC; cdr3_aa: CASSPRVGFGETQYF
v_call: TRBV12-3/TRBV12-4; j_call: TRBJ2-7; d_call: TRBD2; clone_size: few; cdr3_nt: TGTGCCAGCAGGCCGACTAGCGGGGGAGGGAACGAGCAGTACTTC; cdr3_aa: CASRPTSGGGNEQYF
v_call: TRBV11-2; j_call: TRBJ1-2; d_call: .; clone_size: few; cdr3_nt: TGTGCCAGCAGCTTAGGAGGGAGGGGCGGCTACACCTTC; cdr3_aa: CASSLGGRGGYTF
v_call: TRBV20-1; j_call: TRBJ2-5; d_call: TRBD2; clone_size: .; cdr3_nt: TGCAGTGCTACCCGAAGTAGCGGGGGGGCGGAGACCCTGTACTTC; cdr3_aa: CSATRSSGGAETLYF
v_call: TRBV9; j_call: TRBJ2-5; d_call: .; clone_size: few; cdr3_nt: TGTGCCAGCAGCGTCGGGAGACAACAAGAGACCCAGTACTTC; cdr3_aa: CASSVGRQQETQYF
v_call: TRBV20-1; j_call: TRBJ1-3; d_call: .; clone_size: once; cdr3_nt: TGCAGTGCTAGAGTTAAGGGGGTTGGAAACACCATATATTTT; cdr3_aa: CSARVKGVGNTIYF
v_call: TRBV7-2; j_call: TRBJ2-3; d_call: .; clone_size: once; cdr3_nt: TGTGCCAGCAGCTTAGCGCAAAGCACAGATACGCAGTATTTT; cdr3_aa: CASSLAQSTDTQYF
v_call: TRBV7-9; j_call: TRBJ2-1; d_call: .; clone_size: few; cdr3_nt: TGTGCCAGCAGCTTTACTCGACTTTCCCAGGATGAGCAGTTCTTC; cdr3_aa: CASSFTRLSQDEQFF
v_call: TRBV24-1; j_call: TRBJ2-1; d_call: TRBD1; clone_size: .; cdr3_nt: TGTGCCACCAGTGATGCGGACAGGGTCCACAATGAGCAGTTCTTC; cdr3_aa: CATSDADRVHNEQFF
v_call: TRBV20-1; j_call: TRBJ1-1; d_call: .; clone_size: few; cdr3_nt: TGCAGTGCTAGCGATCCAGCTGAAGCTTTCTTT; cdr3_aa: CSASDPAEAFF
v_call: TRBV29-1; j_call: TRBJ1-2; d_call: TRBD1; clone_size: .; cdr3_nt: TGCAGCGTTGCGTCCAGGGGGGAAAACTATGGCTACACCTTC; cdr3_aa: CSVASRGENYGYTF
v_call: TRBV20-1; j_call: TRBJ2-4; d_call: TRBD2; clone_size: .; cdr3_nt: TGCAGTGCTCTGACTAGCGGGAGTACCAAAAACATTCAGTACTTC; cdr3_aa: CSALTSGSTKNIQYF
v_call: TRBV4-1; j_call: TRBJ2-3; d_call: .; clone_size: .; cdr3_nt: TGCGCCAGCAGCCAAGATCCGCGGGACTCCCCCGGAGGGGTTGATACGCAGTATTTT; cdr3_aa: CASSQDPRDSPGGVDTQYF
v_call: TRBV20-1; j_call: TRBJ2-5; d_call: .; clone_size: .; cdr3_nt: TGCAGTGCTATCCCTGGGGACGCCTCGTCCCAAGAGACCCAGTACTTC; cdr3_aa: CSAIPGDASSQETQYF
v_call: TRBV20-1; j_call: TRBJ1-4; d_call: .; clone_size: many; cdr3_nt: TGCAGTGCTAGAGACCGGGTGTTAAGTGAAGAAAAACTGTTTTTT; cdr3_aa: CSARDRVLSEEKLFF
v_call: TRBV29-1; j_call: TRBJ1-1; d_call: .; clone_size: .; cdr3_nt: TGCAGCGTTCAGGGGAAGGAATTAGGGAACACTGAAGCTTTCTTT; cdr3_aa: CSVQGKELGNTEAFF
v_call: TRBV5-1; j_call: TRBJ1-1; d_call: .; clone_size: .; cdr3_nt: TGCGCCAGCAGCTTTGAGTTCAGGGAAAAAGCTTTCTTT; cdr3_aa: CASSFEFREKAFF
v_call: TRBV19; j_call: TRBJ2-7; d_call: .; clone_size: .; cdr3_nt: TGTGCCAGTAGTATTGGCCAGGGTCCTGCCTACGAGCAGTACTTC; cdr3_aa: CASSIGQGPAYEQYF
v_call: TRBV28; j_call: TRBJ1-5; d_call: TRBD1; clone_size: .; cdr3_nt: TGTGCCAGCACCGTAGGACAGGGCAGTCAGCCCCAGCATTTT; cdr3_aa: CASTVGQGSQPQHF
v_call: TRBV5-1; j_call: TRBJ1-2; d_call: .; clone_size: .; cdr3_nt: TGCGCCTGCAGCGGCTCTGGGACGGCCTATGGCTACACCTTC; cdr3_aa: CACSGSGTAYGYTF
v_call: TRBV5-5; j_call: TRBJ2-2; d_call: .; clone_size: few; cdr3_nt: TGTGCCAGCAGCTTGGCCTCACGCTTCGCCGGGGAGCTGTTTTTT; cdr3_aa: CASSLASRFAGELFF